One sample yielded the 14 T cell receptor beta chains listed below, sequenced in a study of T cell responses to AZD1222 COVID-19 vaccine. Some clones are missing from TCRdb's copy, which holds only in-frame ones; the method was immunoSEQ multiplex PCR. Among over 130,000 clones listed, 80% to 95% were seen once. The sequencing here drew on peripheral blood, taken 28 days after the second AZD1222 dose. The receptors shown here come from an adult who received the AZD1222 COVID-19 vaccine.

The CDR3 spells CASSYGDSGQGAGGYTF. DNA of the CDR3: TGCGCCAGCAGCTACGGCGATTCGGGACAGGGGGCTGGCGGCTACACCTTC. The gene calls are TRBV5-1 and TRBJ1-2; 12 nucleotides agree with TRBD1. Per germline, CDR1 SGHRS and CDR2 YFSETQ. CDR3 length: 17 residues. V lost 3 bases, J lost 8 bases, and 14 bases stayed unmatched.

The V and J genes are TRBV5-1 and TRBJ2-1; 10 nucleotides agree with TRBD1. The length of the CDR3 is 14 residues. Trimming cost V 5 bases and J 5 bases; bases outside gene matches: 4. CDR1 SGHRS and CDR2 YFSETQ come from the germline V gene. CDR3 nucleotide sequence: TGCGCCAGCAGAACCGGGACAGGGGACAATGAGCAGTTCTTC. Protein: CASRTGTGDNEQFF.

This rearrangement joins TRBV2 to TRBJ2-7, with a weak D call TRBD2 (5 bases). Trimming pared 9 bases from V and 0 bases from J, leaving 12 bases between. Per the germline V gene, CDR1 is SNHLY and CDR2 is FYNNEI. The CDR3 spans 13 residues. The CDR3 is CARRRMSSYEQYF. In nucleotides, the CDR3 is TGTGCCAGGCGGAGGATGAGCTCCTACGAGCAGTACTTC.

The V call is TRBV5-6, the J call TRBJ2-3; D may be TRBD2 (6 bases). V was shortened by 2 bases and J by 5 bases, with 18 bases between the two germline ends. CDR3 length: 16 residues. The germline gives CDR1 SGHDT, CDR2 YYEEEE. In nucleotides, the CDR3 is TGTGCCAGCAGCTTATATAGCGGTCCCGGCGGAGATACGCAGTATTTT. Translation: CASSLYSGPGGDTQYF.

The chain employs TRBV7-9 and TRBJ2-5, with a weak D call TRBD1 (5 bases). Germline assignment: CDR1 SEHNR and CDR2 FQNEAQ (reference sequence). Deletions cut 3 bases from V and 5 bases from J, with 13 bases between. The CDR3 runs to 14 residues. This chain's CDR3 is CASSLNAGKETQYF. In DNA form, the CDR3 reads TGTGCCAGCAGCTTGAATGCAGGGAAGGAGACCCAGTACTTC.

The J gene is TRBJ1-4, the V gene TRBV5-4; D uncertain. Germline CDR1 SGHNT, CDR2 YYREEE (reference sequence). This CDR3 region has 16 residues. Trimming took 0 bases from V and 5 from J, leaving 14 bases between them. CDR3 amino acids: CASSLGTGRSNEKLFF. The CDR3, as DNA: TGTGCCAGCAGCTTGGGGACCGGCAGATCGAATGAAAAACTGTTTTTT.

The rearrangement uses TRBV2 and TRBJ1-2, with a tentative D call TRBD1 (6 bases). Per the germline V gene, CDR1 is SNHLY and CDR2 is FYNNEI. V lost 7 bases to trimming and J lost 3 bases, with 9 bases between them. This CDR3 has 12 amino acids. In DNA form, the CDR3 reads TGTGCCAGCACCCGACAGGACTATGGCTACACCTTC. This encodes CASTRQDYGYTF. Complete variable domain (other parts from reference TRBV2 and TRBJ1-2): EPEVTQTPSHQVTQMGQEVILRCVPISNHLYFYWYRQILGQKVEFLVSFYNNEISEKSEIFDDQFSVERPDGSNFTLKIRSTKLEDSAMYFCASTRQDYGYTFGSGTRLTVV.

The chain uses TRBV18 and TRBJ2-7; D unclear. The germline gives CDR1 KGHSH, CDR2 LQKENI. The V end was cut by 0 bases, the J end by 2 bases, with 8 bases between. CDR3 length: 14 residues. Here the CDR3 reads CASSPPHGPYEQYF. The DNA of the CDR3 is TGTGCCAGCTCACCACCCCACGGGCCCTACGAGCAGTACTTC.

The CDR3 sequence is CASSEMTSGTYNEQFF. CDR3 DNA: TGTGCCAGCAGTGAAATGACTAGCGGGACCTACAATGAGCAGTTCTTC. The rearrangement links TRBV25-1 to TRBJ2-1, with TRBD2 identical over 11 bases. This CDR3 has 16 residues. Germline V gives CDR1 MGHDK, CDR2 SYGVNS. The V gene end was trimmed by 2 bases and the J gene end by 2 bases; junction bases not matched to a gene: 2.

This rearrangement joins TRBV19 to TRBJ1-1, with TRBD1 as a possible D gene (5 bases). Germline CDR1 and CDR2: LNHDA and SQIVND (reference sequence). The CDR3 has 13 amino acids. Trimming shortened V by 5 bases and J by 8 bases, and 15 bases separated the two germline ends. The chain's CDR3 is CASSPYQGGEAFF. In DNA form, the CDR3 reads TGTGCCAGTAGTCCGTATCAGGGTGGGGAAGCTTTCTTT.

The J gene is TRBJ1-1, the V gene TRBV15; D unclear. V lost 4 bases, J lost 4 bases, and 22 bases lay in between. This CDR3 spans 17 amino acids. Germline CDR1 reads LNHNV; CDR2 reads YYDKDF (reference sequence). The CDR3 DNA follows: TGTGCCACCAGCAAGACACCCACCCTCCGAACTAGCACTGAAGCTTTCTTT. Amino acid sequence: CATSKTPTLRTSTEAFF.

This chain connects TRBV19 to TRBJ2-2; the D gene could be TRBD1 or TRBD2 (5 bases each). Germline CDR1 and CDR2: LNHDA and SQIVND (reference sequence). CDR3 length: 15 residues. V lost 8 bases, J lost 1 base, and 14 bases lay in between. The CDR3 sequence: CASGTGLRNTGELFF. The CDR3 region has the DNA TGTGCCAGTGGGACGGGGCTAAGGAACACCGGGGAGCTGTTTTTT.

This clone was found once. The V and J genes are TRBV12-5 and TRBJ2-1, with 9 bases aligning to TRBD1. Germline V CDR1 and CDR2: LGHNT, FRNRAP. The CDR3 extends over 14 amino acids. V was pared by 8 bases and J by 7 bases, with 9 bases of the junction left unmatched. CDR3 in amino acids: CASLRDRAGNEQFF. The DNA for the CDR3 is TGTGCTAGTTTGAGGGACAGGGCTGGGAATGAGCAGTTCTTC.

This clone has only one observation. CDR3: CASSPRGARGGGYTF. As DNA, the CDR3 is TGTGCCAGCAGCCCGAGGGGTGCTAGGGGTGGTGGCTACACCTTC. J is TRBJ1-2 and V is TRBV3-1 (or the pseudogene TRBV3-2), with D maybe TRBD1 (5 bases). The CDR3 sequence is 15 residues long. In germline, CDR1 is LGHDT, CDR2 YNNKEL (reference sequence). Trimming cost V 4 bases and J 7 bases, with 19 bases left between them.